The table lists the clone carrying this TCR beta chain with a count of one. This CDR3 has 16 residues. Germline V gene data show CDR1 as SGHNT and CDR2 as YENEEA. The V gene end was trimmed by 4 bases and the J gene end by 5 bases; junction bases not matched to a gene: 7. Here immunoSEQ multiplex PCR was the method, and the copy in TCRdb shows in-frame clones only, minus some. This sample carries several thousand clones, 65% to 75% of them seen once, and the ten largest clones take around 5%. Tumor samples were obtained before definitive surgery or chemotherapy. The entry originates in a study of high-grade serous ovarian cancer treatment subgroups. At the level of the study: On average, 14,192 reads and 7,494 unique TCR beta rearrangements were obtained per sample.

The TCR sequence derives from a human patient with high-grade serous ovarian cancer. The J gene is TRBJ2-1, the V gene TRBV11-3, with 11 bases matching TRBD2. The sequencing input was tumor tissue. The CDR3: CASSSRLAGTDNEQFF. DNA of the CDR3: TGTGCCAGCAGCTCTAGACTAGCGGGGACCGACAATGAGCAGTTCTTC.